Listed below are T cell receptor beta chains from one sample, sequenced in a study of blood T cell repertoires in COVID-19. The data were produced by immunoSEQ multiplex PCR, yet TCRdb's version contains in-frame clones alone and is incomplete. The sample shows 70,000 to 95,000 clones, 75% to 90% of them seen only once. The sequenced sample consisted of peripheral blood. The receptors were gathered from a human donor with active COVID-19. The donor label of this sample is uncertain. Both conserved end residues are part of each CDR3. Each record gives: J gene, clone size, D gene, V gene, CDR3 protein, CDR3 DNA. The D gene is left open where the match is weak. Not all rows give a size; the values are once, few, many and, for expanded clones, a class.

j_call: TRBJ1-6; clone_size: .; d_call: TRBD1; v_call: TRBV7-2; cdr3_aa: CASSLSGGVNSPLHF; cdr3_nt: TGTGCCAGCAGCTTATCAGGGGGCGTGAATTCACCCCTCCACTTT
j_call: TRBJ1-2; clone_size: .; d_call: .; v_call: TRBV5-1; cdr3_aa: CASSSLGVGYTF; cdr3_nt: TGCGCCAGCAGCTCCCTCGGGGTTGGCTACACCTTC
j_call: TRBJ1-5; clone_size: .; d_call: .; v_call: TRBV28; cdr3_aa: CASSSDGDQPQHF; cdr3_nt: TGTGCCAGCAGTTCGGATGGAGATCAGCCCCAGCATTTT
j_call: TRBJ1-1; clone_size: .; d_call: .; v_call: TRBV27; cdr3_aa: CASSPAETGWGRRTEAFF; cdr3_nt: TGTGCCAGCAGTCCCGCCGAGACTGGGTGGGGTAGGAGGACTGAAGCTTTCTTT
j_call: TRBJ1-2; clone_size: .; d_call: .; v_call: TRBV10-3; cdr3_aa: CAIRAQAGGGYTF; cdr3_nt: TGTGCCATCAGAGCCCAGGCGGGAGGAGGCTACACCTTC
j_call: TRBJ1-2; clone_size: .; d_call: .; v_call: TRBV4-2; cdr3_aa: CASSQVQENYGYTF; cdr3_nt: TGTGCCAGCAGCCAAGTTCAGGAAAACTATGGCTACACCTTC
j_call: TRBJ2-1; clone_size: few; d_call: TRBD2; v_call: TRBV7-2; cdr3_aa: CASSLTSGTSGGYNEQFF; cdr3_nt: TGTGCCAGCAGCTTAACATCAGGGACTAGCGGGGGGTACAATGAGCAGTTCTTC
j_call: TRBJ1-4; clone_size: .; d_call: .; v_call: TRBV29-1; cdr3_aa: CSAKESDYNEKLFF; cdr3_nt: TGCAGCGCGAAGGAGTCAGATTATAATGAAAAACTGTTTTTT
j_call: TRBJ2-2; clone_size: once; d_call: TRBD2; v_call: TRBV7-8; cdr3_aa: CASSLVRGGPTGELFF; cdr3_nt: TGTGCCAGCAGCTTAGTTCGGGGGGGGCCAACCGGGGAGCTGTTTTTT
j_call: TRBJ2-1; clone_size: .; d_call: TRBD1; v_call: TRBV5-4; cdr3_aa: CASSQPDRGRGGEQFF; cdr3_nt: TGTGCCAGCAGCCAGCCAGACAGGGGGCGCGGGGGAGAGCAGTTCTTC
j_call: TRBJ2-2; clone_size: .; d_call: .; v_call: TRBV15; cdr3_aa: CATRATADTGELFF; cdr3_nt: TGTGCCACCAGAGCCACAGCGGACACCGGGGAGCTGTTTTTT
j_call: TRBJ1-1; clone_size: .; d_call: .; v_call: TRBV6-6; cdr3_aa: CASSYGGQMYTEAFF; cdr3_nt: TGTGCCAGCAGTTACGGGGGACAAATGTACACTGAAGCTTTCTTT
j_call: TRBJ2-2; clone_size: .; d_call: .; v_call: TRBV7-2; cdr3_aa: CASSGLRTANTGELFF; cdr3_nt: TGTGCCAGCAGCGGACTTCGGACGGCGAACACCGGGGAGCTGTTTTTT
j_call: TRBJ2-7; clone_size: .; d_call: .; v_call: TRBV3-1/TRBV3-2; cdr3_aa: CASSPPVVSEQYF; cdr3_nt: TGTGCCAGCAGCCCCCCTGTCGTTTCCGAGCAGTACTTC
j_call: TRBJ2-1; clone_size: .; d_call: .; v_call: TRBV6-5; cdr3_aa: CASSYSEWRSYNEQFF; cdr3_nt: TGTGCCAGCAGTTACTCTGAGTGGCGGAGCTACAATGAGCAGTTCTTC
j_call: TRBJ2-2; clone_size: .; d_call: TRBD2; v_call: TRBV3-1/TRBV3-2; cdr3_aa: CASSQDRLAGVTGELFF; cdr3_nt: TGTGCCAGCAGCCAAGATCGCCTAGCGGGAGTAACCGGGGAGCTGTTTTTT
j_call: TRBJ1-2; clone_size: .; d_call: .; v_call: TRBV7-2; cdr3_aa: CASSFDNNYGYTF; cdr3_nt: TGTGCCAGCAGCTTTGACAATAACTATGGCTACACCTTC
j_call: TRBJ2-2; clone_size: .; d_call: .; v_call: TRBV2; cdr3_aa: CASSESPPGVPTGELFF; cdr3_nt: TGTGCCAGCAGTGAATCCCCCCCGGGGGTTCCGACCGGGGAGCTGTTTTTT
j_call: TRBJ1-2; clone_size: .; d_call: TRBD1; v_call: TRBV5-4; cdr3_aa: CASSLLGGRYGYTF; cdr3_nt: TGTGCCAGCAGCTTGTTAGGGGGCAGATATGGCTACACCTTC
j_call: TRBJ2-3; clone_size: .; d_call: TRBD2; v_call: TRBV4-2; cdr3_aa: CASSQDKLAGGSADTQYF; cdr3_nt: TGTGCCAGCAGCCAAGATAAGCTAGCGGGGGGGTCAGCAGATACGCAGTATTTT
j_call: TRBJ1-5; clone_size: .; d_call: .; v_call: TRBV7-8; cdr3_aa: CASSLVRLELGQPQHF; cdr3_nt: TGTGCCAGCAGCTTAGTTCGGTTGGAGCTGGGTCAGCCCCAGCATTTT
j_call: TRBJ2-7; clone_size: .; d_call: .; v_call: TRBV5-1; cdr3_aa: CASSLLAGTYEQYF; cdr3_nt: TGCGCCAGCAGCCTTCTGGCAGGGACCTACGAGCAGTACTTC
j_call: TRBJ2-1; clone_size: once; d_call: TRBD2; v_call: TRBV29-1; cdr3_aa: CSVTTGLAGGLYNEQFF; cdr3_nt: TGCAGCGTTACGACGGGACTAGCGGGGGGGCTTTACAATGAGCAGTTCTTC
j_call: TRBJ2-7; clone_size: .; d_call: TRBD1; v_call: TRBV6-5; cdr3_aa: CASSYEGDRGYEQYF; cdr3_nt: TGTGCCAGCAGTTACGAAGGGGACAGGGGGTACGAGCAGTACTTC
j_call: TRBJ2-3; clone_size: .; d_call: .; v_call: TRBV9; cdr3_aa: CASSVRALTDTQYF; cdr3_nt: TGTGCCAGCAGCGTCCGAGCCCTCACAGATACGCAGTATTTT
j_call: TRBJ1-1; clone_size: .; d_call: .; v_call: TRBV18; cdr3_aa: CASSPPGAGTEAFF; cdr3_nt: TGTGCCAGCTCACCACCAGGGGCAGGGACTGAAGCTTTCTTT
j_call: TRBJ2-7; clone_size: .; d_call: .; v_call: TRBV5-1; cdr3_aa: CASSLYYEQYF; cdr3_nt: TGCGCCAGCAGCCTTTATTACGAGCAGTACTTC
j_call: TRBJ2-7; clone_size: .; d_call: TRBD2; v_call: TRBV7-8; cdr3_aa: CASSLPPGTNDYEQYF; cdr3_nt: TGTGCCAGCAGCTTGCCTCCCGGGACTAATGATTACGAGCAGTACTTC
j_call: TRBJ2-2; clone_size: .; d_call: TRBD1; v_call: TRBV6-5; cdr3_aa: CASRTGGAGGELFF; cdr3_nt: TGTGCCAGCAGAACAGGGGGCGCGGGCGGGGAGCTGTTTTTT
j_call: TRBJ2-7; clone_size: .; d_call: .; v_call: TRBV2; cdr3_aa: CASRQVSYEQYF; cdr3_nt: TGTGCCAGCCGACAGGTATCCTACGAGCAGTACTTC
j_call: TRBJ2-5; clone_size: .; d_call: TRBD1; v_call: TRBV7-9; cdr3_aa: CASSLAIHDRGQTQYF; cdr3_nt: TGTGCCAGCAGCTTAGCGATCCATGACAGGGGACAGACCCAGTACTTC
j_call: TRBJ2-7; clone_size: .; d_call: .; v_call: TRBV29-1; cdr3_aa: CSVKVGPYEQYF; cdr3_nt: TGCAGCGTGAAGGTGGGGCCATACGAGCAGTACTTC
j_call: TRBJ1-2; clone_size: .; d_call: .; v_call: TRBV7-6; cdr3_aa: CASSAAGGYGYTF; cdr3_nt: TGTGCCAGCAGCGCGGCGGGGGGCTATGGCTACACCTTC
j_call: TRBJ2-7; clone_size: .; d_call: .; v_call: TRBV9; cdr3_aa: CASSVAGSGYEQYF; cdr3_nt: TGTGCCAGCAGCGTGGCAGGGTCGGGTTACGAGCAGTACTTC
j_call: TRBJ2-7; clone_size: .; d_call: TRBD1; v_call: TRBV6-5; cdr3_aa: CASRPGQGNEQYF; cdr3_nt: TGTGCCAGCAGACCCGGACAGGGGAACGAGCAGTACTTC
j_call: TRBJ1-1; clone_size: .; d_call: .; v_call: TRBV6-5; cdr3_aa: CASYLNTEAFF; cdr3_nt: TGTGCCAGCTATTTGAACACTGAAGCTTTCTTT
j_call: TRBJ2-3; clone_size: .; d_call: .; v_call: TRBV6-5; cdr3_aa: CASRPRGTDTQYF; cdr3_nt: TGTGCCAGCCGCCCGAGGGGCACAGATACGCAGTATTTT
j_call: TRBJ1-2; clone_size: .; d_call: .; v_call: TRBV6-5; cdr3_aa: CASILAQANYGYTF; cdr3_nt: TGTGCCAGCATCCTAGCCCAGGCTAACTATGGCTACACCTTC
j_call: TRBJ2-1; clone_size: once; d_call: TRBD2; v_call: TRBV15; cdr3_aa: CATSRDSRGGHEQFF; cdr3_nt: TGTGCCACCAGCAGAGACTCACGGGGGGGCCATGAGCAGTTCTTC
j_call: TRBJ2-1; clone_size: .; d_call: TRBD2; v_call: TRBV5-5; cdr3_aa: CASSLGLAGALDEQFF; cdr3_nt: TGTGCCAGCAGCCTAGGACTAGCGGGGGCTTTGGATGAGCAGTTCTTC
j_call: TRBJ2-6; clone_size: .; d_call: .; v_call: TRBV5-6; cdr3_aa: CASSFLSSGANVLTF; cdr3_nt: TGTGCCAGCAGCTTCCTCAGCTCTGGGGCCAACGTCCTGACTTTC
j_call: TRBJ1-6; clone_size: few; d_call: .; v_call: TRBV5-4; cdr3_aa: CASSFQGWDNSPLHF; cdr3_nt: TGTGCCAGCAGCTTTCAGGGGTGGGATAATTCACCCCTCCACTTT
j_call: TRBJ2-3; clone_size: .; d_call: TRBD2; v_call: TRBV6-2/TRBV6-3; cdr3_aa: CASSYRLGTSVTDTQYF; cdr3_nt: TGTGCCAGCAGTTACCGTTTAGGGACTAGCGTTACAGATACGCAGTATTTT
j_call: TRBJ2-3; clone_size: .; d_call: TRBD2; v_call: TRBV28; cdr3_aa: CASTRPSLASTDTQYF; cdr3_nt: TGTGCCAGCACACGACCCTCACTAGCGTCTACAGATACGCAGTATTTT
j_call: TRBJ1-5; clone_size: .; d_call: TRBD1; v_call: TRBV6-5; cdr3_aa: CASRGTAGYQPQHF; cdr3_nt: TGTGCCAGCAGAGGGACAGCTGGGTATCAGCCCCAGCATTTT
j_call: TRBJ2-1; clone_size: .; d_call: TRBD2; v_call: TRBV7-9; cdr3_aa: CASSLPTSGGAQEQFF; cdr3_nt: TGTGCCAGCAGCTTACCCACCAGCGGGGGGGCCCAGGAGCAGTTCTTC
j_call: TRBJ2-7; clone_size: .; d_call: TRBD1; v_call: TRBV29-1; cdr3_aa: CSGITGTAEQYF; cdr3_nt: TGCAGCGGAATTACCGGGACAGCCGAGCAGTACTTC
j_call: TRBJ1-1; clone_size: .; d_call: .; v_call: TRBV19; cdr3_aa: CASSTTGSLFLGEAFF; cdr3_nt: TGTGCCAGTAGTACAACAGGTTCCCTGTTCCTGGGGGAAGCTTTCTTT
j_call: TRBJ2-5; clone_size: .; d_call: .; v_call: TRBV7-8; cdr3_aa: CASSPNGGGGETQYF; cdr3_nt: TGTGCCAGCAGCCCGAACGGTGGGGGAGGAGAGACCCAGTACTTC
j_call: TRBJ2-7; clone_size: few; d_call: .; v_call: TRBV7-9; cdr3_aa: CASSLAPTSHEQYF; cdr3_nt: TGTGCCAGCAGCTTAGCGCCGACTTCCCACGAGCAGTACTTC
j_call: TRBJ1-2; clone_size: .; d_call: .; v_call: TRBV5-8; cdr3_aa: CASSLGGVYGYTF; cdr3_nt: TGTGCCAGCAGCTTGGGCGGGGTTTATGGCTACACCTTC
j_call: TRBJ1-1; clone_size: .; d_call: .; v_call: TRBV14; cdr3_aa: CASSQELGGTEAFF; cdr3_nt: TGTGCCAGCAGCCAAGAACTGGGAGGAACTGAAGCTTTCTTT
j_call: TRBJ1-1; clone_size: .; d_call: TRBD1; v_call: TRBV27; cdr3_aa: CASLTGTGNTEAFF; cdr3_nt: TGTGCCAGCCTAACCGGGACAGGAAACACTGAAGCTTTCTTT
j_call: TRBJ2-1; clone_size: .; d_call: .; v_call: TRBV10-3; cdr3_aa: CAISEFAGSYNEQFF; cdr3_nt: TGTGCCATCAGTGAGTTCGCCGGGAGCTACAATGAGCAGTTCTTC
j_call: TRBJ2-3; clone_size: .; d_call: TRBD2; v_call: TRBV27; cdr3_aa: CASRRLAVDADTQYF; cdr3_nt: TGTGCCAGCCGAAGACTAGCGGTGGATGCAGATACGCAGTATTTT
j_call: TRBJ2-7; clone_size: .; d_call: TRBD1; v_call: TRBV2; cdr3_aa: CASRLDRSPSLGEQYF; cdr3_nt: TGTGCCAGCAGATTGGACAGGTCTCCCTCTCTGGGCGAGCAGTACTTC
j_call: TRBJ1-2; clone_size: .; d_call: .; v_call: TRBV5-1; cdr3_aa: CASSREGGGAQSDYTF; cdr3_nt: TGCGCCAGCAGCCGAGAGGGCGGGGGGGCACAGAGTGACTACACCTTC
j_call: TRBJ1-2; clone_size: .; d_call: .; v_call: TRBV3-1/TRBV3-2; cdr3_aa: CASSQVQAGSRDGYTF; cdr3_nt: TGTGCCAGCAGCCAAGTTCAGGCGGGATCGAGGGATGGCTACACCTTC
j_call: TRBJ1-2; clone_size: .; d_call: TRBD1; v_call: TRBV6-2/TRBV6-3; cdr3_aa: CASSYRRDRGIYGYTF; cdr3_nt: TGTGCCAGCAGTTACCGGCGGGACAGGGGAATTTATGGCTACACCTTC
j_call: TRBJ1-1; clone_size: .; d_call: .; v_call: TRBV5-4; cdr3_aa: CASSSPRAPRRDSNTEAFF; cdr3_nt: TGTGCCAGCAGCTCGCCGAGGGCGCCACGCCGGGATTCGAACACTGAAGCTTTCTTT